Listed below are T cell receptor beta chains from one sample, sequenced in a study of cytomegalovirus exposure and HLA in healthy donors. Assay: immunoSEQ multiplex PCR; the TCRdb copy retains only in-frame clones and omits some. The data contain about 120,000 clones, roughly four fifths of them singletons. Sequenced: PBMCs. Receptors originate from a woman aged 40-49 years in good health and CMV-seropositive. Both conserved end residues are part of each CDR3. The order of the fields is V gene, J gene, clone size, D gene, CDR3 DNA, CDR3 protein. The D gene is left open where the match is weak. Clone sizes are given selectively: once, few, many, or a class where the clone is expanded.

TRBV10-2,TRBJ2-2,.,TRBD2,TGCGCCAGCACTTGGACTAGCGGGAGGAATGGTCACGGGGAGCTGTTTTTT,CASTWTSGRNGHGELFF
TRBV7-9,TRBJ2-5,few,.,TGTGCCAGCAGCTTAGTTCGAGGTGGGGAGACCCAGTACTTC,CASSLVRGGETQYF
TRBV6-1,TRBJ2-7,.,TRBD1,TGTGCCAGCAGTGAAGGGACAGGCCTCGTCTACGAGCAGTACTTC,CASSEGTGLVYEQYF
TRBV5-1,TRBJ2-3,.,.,TGCGCCAGCAGCCACACACTGGGCACGCTAAGCCAAGATACGCAGTATTTT,CASSHTLGTLSQDTQYF
TRBV30,TRBJ2-3,.,.,TGTGCCTGGAACGAGCGGATCACAGATACGCAGTATTTT,CAWNERITDTQYF
TRBV21-1,TRBJ1-2,.,.,TGTGCCAGCCTGCGGGGGGGGCGCTTCTATGGCTACACCTTC,CASLRGGRFYGYTF
TRBV11-2,TRBJ2-2,.,.,TGTGCCAGCAGCAAGCTGACCCAGGCAAGGACCGGGGAGCTGTTTTTT,CASSKLTQARTGELFF
TRBV6-1,TRBJ1-2,.,.,TGTGCCAGCATGGTATGGCAGGGCTATGGCTACACCTTC,CASMVWQGYGYTF
TRBV20-1,TRBJ2-5,.,.,TGCAGTGCTAGGACCTTCGGGGACCAGTACTTC,CSARTFGDQYF
TRBV2,TRBJ1-5,.,.,TGTGCCAGCAGTGAGCGGGGGAGCCAGCCCCAGCATTTT,CASSERGSQPQHF
TRBV4-3,TRBJ1-1,.,.,TGCGCCAGCAGCCAGGTGGGAGGCGGCAACGCTGAAGCTTTCTTT,CASSQVGGGNAEAFF
TRBV5-4,TRBJ2-7,once,TRBD1,TGTGCCAGCAGGTTCCGGGACAGGGGCGAGCAGTACTTC,CASRFRDRGEQYF
TRBV13,TRBJ2-7,.,TRBD1,TGTGCCAGCAGCAACAGGACAGGGTTTAACGAGCAGTACTTC,CASSNRTGFNEQYF
TRBV10-3,TRBJ2-1,.,.,TGTGCCATCGCCGGGAGCGGTAGCTCCTACAATGAGCAGTTCTTC,CAIAGSGSSYNEQFF
TRBV2,TRBJ2-7,.,.,TGTGCCAGCAGTAAGACAAGTCCCTACGAGCAGTACTTC,CASSKTSPYEQYF
TRBV7-3,TRBJ2-5,.,.,TGTGCCAGCAGCTTAGCTGGCCGCAGCGGCCTTCTTCAAGAGACCCAGTACTTC,CASSLAGRSGLLQETQYF
TRBV6-5,TRBJ2-7,.,TRBD2,TGTGCCAGCAGTTCCAGCGGGAGCCCCAACGAGCAGTACTTC,CASSSSGSPNEQYF
TRBV5-1,TRBJ1-4,.,.,TGCGCCAGCAGCCCGGGGGGGGCGAAACTGTTTTTT,CASSPGGAKLFF
TRBV10-3,TRBJ2-1,.,.,TGTGCCATCGGCGGTTACAATGAGCAGTTCTTC,CAIGGYNEQFF
TRBV12-5,TRBJ2-3,.,TRBD2,TGTGCTAGTGGCCGGTCCCCTAGCGGGAGTTATACAGATACGCAGTATTTT,CASGRSPSGSYTDTQYF
TRBV15,TRBJ1-5,once,.,TGTGCCACCAGCAGAGGGGAATTGGCGGGGGGGGCAAATCAGCCCCAGCATTTT,CATSRGELAGGANQPQHF
TRBV18,TRBJ2-1,once,TRBD2,TGTGCCAGCTCACCATCGACTAGCGGGAGTGGGGGTGAGCAGTTCTTC,CASSPSTSGSGGEQFF